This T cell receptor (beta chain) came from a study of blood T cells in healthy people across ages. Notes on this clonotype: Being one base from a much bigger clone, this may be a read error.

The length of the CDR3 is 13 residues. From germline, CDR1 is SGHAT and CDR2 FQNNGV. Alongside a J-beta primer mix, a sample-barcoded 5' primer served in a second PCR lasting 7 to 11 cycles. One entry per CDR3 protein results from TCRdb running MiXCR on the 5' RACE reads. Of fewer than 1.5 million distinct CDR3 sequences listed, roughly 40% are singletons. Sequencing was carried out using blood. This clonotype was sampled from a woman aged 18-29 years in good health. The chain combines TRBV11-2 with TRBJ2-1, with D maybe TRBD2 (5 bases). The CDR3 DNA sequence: TGTACCAGCAGCTTAGTACTAGGTAATGAGCAGTTCTTC. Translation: CTSSLVLGNEQFF.